The present entry profiles one T cell receptor (beta chain) with its context. CDR1 is MDHEN, CDR2 SYDVKM, per germline. This CDR3 is built from 16 residues. Trimming stripped 5 bases from V and 2 bases from J, with 16 bases between. The sample originates from a study of blood T cell repertoires in COVID-19. Sequencing was performed with immunoSEQ multiplex PCR; in TCRdb, only in-frame clones are kept and a portion is missing. The top ten hold 4.5% to 6.5% of the sample, which has 320,000 or so clones, roughly nine tenths seen once. This TCR was sampled from a man aged 60-69 years who had recovered from COVID-19. The rearrangement links TRBV28 to TRBJ1-3, with a weak D call TRBD1 (6 bases). The sequenced sample was PBMCs or T cells enriched from blood (not recorded which). The chain's CDR3 is CASSLGGRVAGNTIYF. In DNA, the CDR3 is TGTGCCAGCAGTCTAGGGGGGAGGGTGGCTGGAAACACCATATATTTT.